This TCR beta chain originates from a study of cytomegalovirus exposure and HLA in healthy donors. Primers included in the PCR were 60 Vbeta and 13 Jbeta primers. Only in-frame clones appear in the TCRdb table, and some are missing; sequencing was by immunoSEQ multiplex PCR. The sample holds hundreds of thousands of clones, about 77% seen once. Of note for this clone: The antigen remains unidentified.

Study-wide points: A classifier reportedly called cytomegalovirus status with high sensitivity and specificity. In a later analysis, common viral pathogens appeared linked to several of the most significant clusters. CMV antigen specificity was confirmed in vitro for a few CMV-associated chains. Apart from CMV serostatus, no immune exposure information was available.

Germline V gene sequence: CDR1 SGHDN, CDR2 FVKESK. V lost 3 bases, J lost 8 bases, and 3 bases stayed unmatched. This CDR3 is 12 amino acids long. This TCR was recovered from a boy aged 5-17 years in good health and CMV-seronegative. The chain uses TRBV14 and TRBJ2-7; 8 nucleotides agree with TRBD1. Sample: PBMCs. The DNA of the CDR3 is TGTGCCAGCAGCCAGACAGGGGATAAGCAGTACTTC. Its translation: CASSQTGDKQYF.